This is a list of T cell receptor beta chains from one sample in a study of blood T cell repertoires in COVID-19. This table comes from immunoSEQ multiplex PCR, and its TCRdb copy is limited to in-frame clones, with some not included. The sample lists approximately 170,000 clones; approximately 84% were seen once. Input material: peripheral blood. The receptors derive from an elderly woman with COVID-19, enrolled during active disease. CDR3s include the opening cysteine and the closing phenylalanine or tryptophan. A D gene is named only where the DNA matches it firmly. Clone size, where shown, is once, few, many, or a class for clones that have expanded.

V gene,clone size,CDR3 length,D gene,J gene,CDR3 DNA,CDR3 protein
TRBV7-3,NA,14,NA,TRBJ1-2,TGTGCCAGCAGCTTAACAGGGGGAGCGGGAGGCTACACCTTC,CASSLTGGAGGYTF
TRBV9,once,12,NA,TRBJ1-2,TGTGCCAGCAGCAGACAGGCCTATGGCTACACCTTC,CASSRQAYGYTF
TRBV6-5,NA,15,NA,TRBJ1-6,TGTGCCAGCAGTAGATTTTCAGGGTTCTATTCACCCCTCCACTTT,CASSRFSGFYSPLHF
TRBV6-5,NA,15,TRBD1,TRBJ2-7,TGTGCCAGCACCATCTTTAAGACAGGGGGCTACGAGCAGTACTTC,CASTIFKTGGYEQYF
TRBV10-1,once,16,NA,TRBJ2-1,TGCGCCAGCAGTGAGTTTGTGGGGAGCTCCTACAATGAGCAGTTCTTC,CASSEFVGSSYNEQFF
TRBV2,NA,14,TRBD1,TRBJ1-2,TGTGCCACGTCAGAGACAGGGGTCAACTATGGCTACACCTTC,CATSETGVNYGYTF
TRBV18,NA,15,NA,TRBJ1-6,TGTGCCAGCTCACCCTTTACCACCAACAAGTCACCCCTCCACTTT,CASSPFTTNKSPLHF
TRBV28,NA,15,TRBD1,TRBJ1-2,TGTGCCAGCAGTTTATGGGGACAGGGGGACTATGGCTACACCTTC,CASSLWGQGDYGYTF
TRBV4-1,NA,16,TRBD2,TRBJ2-7,TGCGCCAGCGCACGGACTAGCGGGGTTGCATACTACGAGCAGTACTTC,CASARTSGVAYYEQYF
TRBV9,NA,15,TRBD1,TRBJ2-7,TGTGCCAGCAGCGTTGATGGACAGGGGGCTTACGAGCAGTACTTC,CASSVDGQGAYEQYF
TRBV5-1,NA,16,NA,TRBJ2-2,TGCGCCAGCAGCTTGACCGGCGGGGGCGAGACCGGGGAGCTGTTTTTT,CASSLTGGGETGELFF
TRBV19,NA,16,TRBD1,TRBJ1-2,TGTGCCAGTAGTTCCGGGACAGGGCTAATCCCGTATGGCTACACCTTC,CASSSGTGLIPYGYTF
TRBV18,NA,15,TRBD2,TRBJ2-1,TGTGCCAGCTCACCACCCCTAGCGGGAGGCAATGAGCAGTTCTTC,CASSPPLAGGNEQFF
TRBV30,NA,16,TRBD2,TRBJ2-5,TGTGCCTGGAGTTCACCGCGACTAGCGGCACAAGAGACCCAGTACTTC,CAWSSPRLAAQETQYF
TRBV30,few,17,NA,TRBJ1-2,TGTGCCTGGAGTACGACAGCTTTTTCGTTTGGAATCTATGGCTACACCTTC,CAWSTTAFSFGIYGYTF
TRBV21-1,NA,13,NA,TRBJ1-1,TGTGCCAGCAGCAAAGGAATACGGGGTGAAGCTTTCTTT,CASSKGIRGEAFF
TRBV7-2,NA,16,TRBD2,TRBJ2-3,TGTGCCAGCAGCACTAGCGGGGGGGCCCTTGGAGATACGCAGTATTTT,CASSTSGGALGDTQYF
TRBV28,few,13,NA,TRBJ2-1,TGTGCCAGCACCTCTTTCGGGGGGCGTGAGCAGTTCTTC,CASTSFGGREQFF
TRBV11-2,once,15,TRBD2,TRBJ2-3,TGTGCCAGCAGCGAGCGGGGGGCCTTCACAGATACGCAGTATTTT,CASSERGAFTDTQYF
TRBV2,NA,13,TRBD1,TRBJ1-1,TGTGCCAGCATGTTGACAGGGGTTACTGAAGCTTTCTTT,CASMLTGVTEAFF
TRBV9,NA,15,NA,TRBJ2-7,TGTGCCAGCAGCGTAGGTCGGGACTGGGGGGACGAGCAGTACTTC,CASSVGRDWGDEQYF
TRBV3-1/TRBV3-2,NA,13,NA,TRBJ1-1,TGTGCCAGCACCCAACAGGGCTGGACTGAAGCTTTCTTT,CASTQQGWTEAFF
TRBV14,NA,16,TRBD2,TRBJ2-1,TGTGCCAGCAGCCGAGGTAGCGGGAGAGGCTGGAATGAGCAGTTCTTC,CASSRGSGRGWNEQFF